Shown below are 4 T cell receptor beta chains from a single sample sequenced in a study of T cells in Graves' hyperthyroidism and ophthalmopathy. Authors of the study amplified TCR beta CDR3 regions from RNA transcripts. The study used the HTBI primer set for a first-round RT-PCR of the TCR CDR3. TCRdb itself ran the multiplex PCR reads through MiXCR, one entry per CDR3 protein. Seen here are under 250,000 distinct CDR3 sequences, approximately 23% observed once, and the top ten hold about a third. Sequences were obtained from blood. Source of these receptors: a woman in her thirties or forties with Graves' ophthalmopathy.

The chain employs TRBV28 and TRBJ2-5; D remains ambiguous. There are 13 residues in the CDR3. The germline V gene encodes CDR1 MDHEN and CDR2 SYDVKM. Trimming shortened V by 3 bases and J by 7 bases, and 12 bases separated the two germline ends. CDR3 DNA sequence: TGTGCCAGCAGTTTTCCCCCCGGCGGGACCCAGTACTTC. Encoded protein: CASSFPPGGTQYF.

This clonotype appeared many times. One end of the junction does not line up with germline, which may come from a read error. This chain joins TRBV12-3 or TRBV12-4 and TRBJ2-2; TRBD2 might be the D (5 bases). The CDR3 covers 16 residues. The CDR3 DNA sequence: TGTGCCAGCAGCCCTTCCGTTTTCCGAGGCACCGGGGAGCTGCTTTTT. Its translation is CASSPSVFRGTGELLF.

This clonotype appeared a few times. The CDR3 protein is CASSFIRDYSTGELFF. As DNA, the CDR3 is TGTGCCAGCAGCTTTATCCGGGACTACTCCACCGGGGAGCTGTTTTTT. The J gene is TRBJ2-2, the V gene TRBV3-1, with TRBD2 identical over 7 bases. From germline, CDR1 is LGHDT and CDR2 YNNKEL (reference sequence). The CDR3 runs to 16 residues. The J segment lost 4 bases and the V segment lost 5 bases, leaving 10 bases of the junction unmatched.

Concerning this clonotype: One end of the junction is discordant with germline, which a read error may explain. The chain couples TRBV6-9 to TRBJ2-2, with TRBD2 as a possible D gene (5 bases). This CDR3 is 17 amino acids long. Per the germline V gene, CDR1 is MNHGY and CDR2 is SVAAGI. Here the CDR3 reads CASSFLQQLRTPGSCSF. The CDR3 region has the DNA TGTGCCAGCAGTTTTCTTCAGCAGCTTCGAACACCGGGGAGCTGTTCTTTT.